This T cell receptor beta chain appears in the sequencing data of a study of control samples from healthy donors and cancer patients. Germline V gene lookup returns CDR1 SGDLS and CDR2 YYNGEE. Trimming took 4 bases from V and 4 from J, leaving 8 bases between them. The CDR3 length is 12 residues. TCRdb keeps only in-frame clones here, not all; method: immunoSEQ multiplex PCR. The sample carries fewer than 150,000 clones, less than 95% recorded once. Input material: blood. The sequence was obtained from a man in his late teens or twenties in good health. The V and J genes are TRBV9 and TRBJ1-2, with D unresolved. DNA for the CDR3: TGTGCCAGCAGCACAGTCGCCTATGGCTACACCTTC. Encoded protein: CASSTVAYGYTF.